This record concerns one T cell receptor beta chain sequence. As handled by the study authors: Researchers report that nucleated cell counts were estimated from reference gene primer amplification. Repertoires were generated with immunoSEQ multiplex PCR, while TCRdb's copy carries only in-frame clones and drops some. That table is the source of V, J and clone size, and D and trimming were worked out from the DNA. The sample consists of around 300,000 clones, roughly 89% of them appearing once. The CDR3 covers 14 residues. Trimming removed 3 bases from V and 3 bases from J, with 10 bases in between. Germline V gene data show CDR1 as KGHSH and CDR2 as LQKENI. Participants' reported clinical history set cohort assignment. The data belong to a study of blood T cell repertoires in COVID-19. Background on the study: Researchers got acute and convalescent COVID-19 samples from the United States, Italy and Spain.

J is TRBJ2-3 and V is TRBV18; TRBD2 might be the D (6 bases). Sample: PBMCs or T cells enriched from blood (not recorded which). The origin of this receptor is a woman between 55 and 75 years old who had recovered from COVID-19. The DNA of the CDR3 is TGTGCCAGCTCACCCCGACTAGAAACAGATACGCAGTATTTT. Amino acid sequence: CASSPRLETDTQYF.